Presented here are 9 T cell receptor beta chains from one specimen sequenced in a study of technical replicates of blood from several donors. The repertoire was sequenced with immunoSEQ multiplex PCR; TCRdb's copy has only in-frame clones and lacks some. The table has 70,000 to 80,000 clones, 91% seen once. Sequenced material: T cells isolated from PBMCs. Every receptor here comes from a human donor in good health. Some clones in this sample may be carry-over from other donors' samples.

This clone was counted a few times. The rearrangement uses TRBV25-1 and TRBJ1-1, with TRBD1 identical over 9 bases. Germline CDR1 is MGHDK and CDR2 is SYGVNS. V lost 0 bases and J lost 11; bases outside the gene matches: 4. CDR3 length equals 13 residues. The CDR3 sequence is CASSEYRTGDAFF. CDR3 nucleotide sequence: TGTGCCAGCAGTGAATATCGGACAGGGGATGCTTTCTTT.

The gene calls are TRBV11-2 and TRBJ2-5; TRBD2 matches 14 bases. V trimming: 4 bases; J trimming: 5 bases; junction bases outside the gene matches: 3. The CDR3 has 15 amino acids. Germline V CDR1 and CDR2: SGHAT, FQNNGV. The CDR3 DNA follows: TGTGCCAGCAGCTCGGGACTAGCGGGAGTTGAGACCCAGTACTTC. Translating it yields CASSSGLAGVETQYF.

The CDR3 DNA reads TGTGCCAGCAGTTACGGAATCGGGGTGTTCCACGAGCAGTACTTC. Translation: CASSYGIGVFHEQYF. The V call is TRBV6-5, the J call TRBJ2-7; the D gene is possibly TRBD2 (5 bases). Looked up from germline, CDR1 is MNHEY and CDR2 is SVGAGI. V gave up 2 bases and J gave up 5 bases, with 16 bases separating them. The CDR3 is 15 residues long.

The chain links TRBV29-1 to TRBJ2-7; TRBD1 agrees at 10 bases. Trimming removed 3 bases from V and 2 bases from J; junction bases left unmatched: 7. This CDR3 is 15 amino acids long. Germline V gene data show CDR1 as SQVTM and CDR2 as ANQGSEA. The CDR3 spells CSVEGAGTGAYEQYF. The CDR3 region has the DNA TGCAGCGTTGAGGGGGCCGGGACAGGGGCCTACGAGCAGTACTTC.

This chain uses TRBV28 with TRBJ2-5, with 7 bases that match TRBD1. The germline V gene encodes CDR1 MDHEN and CDR2 SYDVKM. The trim removed 6 bases at V and 8 bases at J, leaving 6 bases unmatched. This CDR3 region has 12 residues. As DNA, the CDR3 is TGTGCCAGCAGCATGACAGGGCGAACCCAGTACTTC. Its protein product is CASSMTGRTQYF.

The chain recombines TRBV7-9 with TRBJ1-2, with D perhaps TRBD1 (6 bases). The ends were cut back, 5 bases at V and 4 bases at J, with 14 bases in the middle. Germline V lookup: CDR1 SEHNR, CDR2 FQNEAQ (reference sequence). This CDR3 contains 14 residues. The CDR3 nucleotides read TGTGCCAGCAGCGGCGGGGGGCGGTTCTATGGCTACACCTTC. Translation gives CASSGGGRFYGYTF. Based on the CDR3 plus reference TRBV7-9 and TRBJ1-2, the full variable domain is DTGVSQNPRHKITKRGQNVTFRCDPISEHNRLYWYRQTLGQGPEFLTYFQNEAQLEKSRLLSDRFSAERPKGSFSTLEIQRTEQGDSAMYLCASSGGGRFYGYTFGSGTRLTVV.

The chain couples TRBV5-6 to TRBJ2-2, with 7 bases identical to TRBD1. From germline, CDR1 is SGHDT and CDR2 YYEEEE. V lost 7 bases to trimming and J lost 4 bases; unmatched junction nucleotides: 7. The CDR3 extends over 14 amino acids. CDR3 sequence: CASHTGVPTGELFF. The CDR3 coding sequence is TGTGCCAGCCACACAGGGGTCCCCACCGGGGAGCTGTTTTTT.

V is TRBV6-1 and J is TRBJ2-5, with D tentatively TRBD1 (6 bases). The end of the DNA aligns better with TRBJ2-7, so the J call may be wrong. Germline V lookup: CDR1 MNHNS, CDR2 SASEGT. This CDR3 has 14 amino acids. CDR3 residues: CASSEIGQGYEQYF. The CDR3, as DNA: TGTGCCAGCAGTGAAATTGGGCAGGGGTACGAGCAGTACTTC.

This chain uses TRBV15 with TRBJ1-5; D might be TRBD1 (5 bases). V lost 3 bases and J lost 11, with 20 bases in between. CDR1 and CDR2 (germline): LNHNV, YYDKDF (reference sequence). This CDR3 is 15 amino acids long. The CDR3 region has the DNA TGTGCCACCAGCAGGATGATAGGGGAACAATCAGCCCAGCATTTT. Translating it yields CATSRMIGEQSAQHF.